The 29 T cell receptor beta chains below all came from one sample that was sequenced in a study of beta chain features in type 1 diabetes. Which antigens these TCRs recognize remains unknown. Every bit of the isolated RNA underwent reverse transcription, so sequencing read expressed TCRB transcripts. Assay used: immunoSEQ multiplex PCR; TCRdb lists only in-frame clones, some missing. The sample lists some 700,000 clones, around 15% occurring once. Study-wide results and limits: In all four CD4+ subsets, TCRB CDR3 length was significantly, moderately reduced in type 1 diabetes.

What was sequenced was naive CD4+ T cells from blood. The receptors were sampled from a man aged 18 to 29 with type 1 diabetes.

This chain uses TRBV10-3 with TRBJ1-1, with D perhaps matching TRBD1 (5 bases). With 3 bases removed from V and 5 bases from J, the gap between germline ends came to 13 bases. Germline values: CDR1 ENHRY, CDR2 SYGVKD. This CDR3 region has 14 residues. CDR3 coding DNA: TGTGCCATCAGTGATTGGATATGGGGGACTGAAGCTTTCTTT. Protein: CAISDWIWGTEAFF.

CDR3 residues: CSVARLNTEAFF. CDR3 sequence (DNA): TGCAGCGTTGCCAGGTTGAACACTGAAGCTTTCTTT. The V gene is TRBV29-1, the J gene TRBJ1-1; unclear D gene. The germline CDR1 and CDR2 sequences are SQVTM and ANQGSEA. The CDR3 length is 12 residues. Trimming cost V 4 bases and J 0 bases, with 6 bases left between them.

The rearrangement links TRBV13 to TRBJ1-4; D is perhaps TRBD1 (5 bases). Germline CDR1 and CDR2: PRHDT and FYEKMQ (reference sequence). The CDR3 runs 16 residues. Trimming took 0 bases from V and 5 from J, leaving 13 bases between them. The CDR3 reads CASSLGGAGFNEKLFF. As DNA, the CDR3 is TGTGCCAGCAGCTTAGGCGGGGCAGGGTTCAATGAAAAACTGTTTTTT.

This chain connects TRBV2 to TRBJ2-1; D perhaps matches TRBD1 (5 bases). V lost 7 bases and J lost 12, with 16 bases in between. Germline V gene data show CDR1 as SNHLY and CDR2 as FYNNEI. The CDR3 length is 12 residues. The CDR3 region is CASTSQGGVQFF. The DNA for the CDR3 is TGTGCCAGCACATCCCAGGGCGGTGTGCAGTTCTTC.

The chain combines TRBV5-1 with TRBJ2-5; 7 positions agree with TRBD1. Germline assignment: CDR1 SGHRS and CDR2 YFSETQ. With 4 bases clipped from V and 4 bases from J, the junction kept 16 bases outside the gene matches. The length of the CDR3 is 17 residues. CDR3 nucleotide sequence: TGCGCCAGCAGCCCTAGGCCACAGGGGACAGATTCAGAGACCCAGTACTTC. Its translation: CASSPRPQGTDSETQYF. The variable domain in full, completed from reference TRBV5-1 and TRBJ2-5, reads KAGVTQTPRYLIKTRGQQVTLSCSPISGHRSVSWYQQTPGQGLQFLFEYFSETQRNKGNFPGRFSGRQFSNSRSEMNVSTLELGDSALYLCASSPRPQGTDSETQYFGPGTRLLVL.

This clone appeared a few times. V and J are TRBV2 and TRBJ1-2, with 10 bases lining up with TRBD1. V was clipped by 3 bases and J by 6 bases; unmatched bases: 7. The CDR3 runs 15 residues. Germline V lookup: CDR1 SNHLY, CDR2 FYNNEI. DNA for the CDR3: TGTGCCAGCAGTGATCTGGGGACAGGGGACGATGGCTACACCTTC. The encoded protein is CASSDLGTGDDGYTF.

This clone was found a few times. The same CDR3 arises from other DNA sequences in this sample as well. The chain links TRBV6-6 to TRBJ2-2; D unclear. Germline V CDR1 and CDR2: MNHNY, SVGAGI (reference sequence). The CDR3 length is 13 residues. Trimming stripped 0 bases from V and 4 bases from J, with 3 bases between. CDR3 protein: CASSYSGTGELFF. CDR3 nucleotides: TGTGCCAGCAGTTACTCGGGCACCGGGGAGCTGTTTTTT.

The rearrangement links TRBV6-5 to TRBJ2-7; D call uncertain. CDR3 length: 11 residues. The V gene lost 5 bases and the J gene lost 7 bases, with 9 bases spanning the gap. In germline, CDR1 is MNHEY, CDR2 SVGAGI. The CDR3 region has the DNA TGTGCCAGCAGTAACCTACGAGAGCAGTACTTC. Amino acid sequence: CASSNLREQYF.

CDR3 in amino acids: CASSPGLAGGTDTQYF. DNA for the CDR3: TGTGCCAGTAGCCCCGGACTAGCGGGGGGCACAGATACGCAGTATTTT. The V call is TRBV19, the J call TRBJ2-3; TRBD2 matches 13 bases. This CDR3 region has 16 residues. V shed 6 bases, J shed 1 base, and the junction held 4 bases outside the gene matches. Germline V gene lookup returns CDR1 LNHDA and CDR2 SQIVND (reference sequence).

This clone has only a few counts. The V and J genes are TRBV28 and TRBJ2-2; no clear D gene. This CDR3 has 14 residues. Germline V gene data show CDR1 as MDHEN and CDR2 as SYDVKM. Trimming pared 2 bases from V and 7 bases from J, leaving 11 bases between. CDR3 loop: CASSLRFTNGELFF. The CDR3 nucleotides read TGTGCCAGCAGTTTACGGTTTACTAACGGGGAGCTGTTTTTT.

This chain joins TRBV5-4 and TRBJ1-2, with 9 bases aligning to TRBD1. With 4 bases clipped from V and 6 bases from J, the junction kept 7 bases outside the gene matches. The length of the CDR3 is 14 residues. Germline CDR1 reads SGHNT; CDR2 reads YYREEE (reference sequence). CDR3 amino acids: CASSPTDRGDGYTF. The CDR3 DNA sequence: TGTGCCAGCAGCCCCACCGACAGGGGGGATGGCTACACCTTC.

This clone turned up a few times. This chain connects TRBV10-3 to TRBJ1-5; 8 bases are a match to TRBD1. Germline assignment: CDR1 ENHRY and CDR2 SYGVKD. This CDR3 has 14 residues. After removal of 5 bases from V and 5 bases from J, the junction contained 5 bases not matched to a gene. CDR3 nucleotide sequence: TGTGCCATCAGTTCGAGACAGGGGTATCAGCCCCAGCATTTT. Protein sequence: CAISSRQGYQPQHF.

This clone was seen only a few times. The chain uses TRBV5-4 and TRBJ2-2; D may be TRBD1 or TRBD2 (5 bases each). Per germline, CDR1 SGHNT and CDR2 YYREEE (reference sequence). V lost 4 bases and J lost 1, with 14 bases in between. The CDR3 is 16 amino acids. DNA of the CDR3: TGTGCCAGCAGCCCACGTACTGGGGGGAACACCGGGGAGCTGTTTTTT. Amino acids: CASSPRTGGNTGELFF.

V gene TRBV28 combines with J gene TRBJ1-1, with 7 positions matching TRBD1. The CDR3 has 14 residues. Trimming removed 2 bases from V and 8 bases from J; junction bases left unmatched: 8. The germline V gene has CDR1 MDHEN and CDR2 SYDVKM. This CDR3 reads CASSLTFIGGEAFF. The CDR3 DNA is TGTGCCAGCAGTTTAACCTTCATAGGGGGCGAAGCTTTCTTT.

CDR3 region: CAWSAGADTEAFF. CDR3 DNA: TGTGCCTGGAGTGCAGGGGCCGACACTGAAGCTTTCTTT. J is TRBJ1-1 and V is TRBV30, with D perhaps TRBD1 (6 bases). Between the trimmed V and J ends, which lost 1 base and 3 bases, there was a span of 9 bases. Germline values: CDR1 GTSNPN, CDR2 SVGIG (reference sequence). The CDR3 is made up of 13 amino acids.

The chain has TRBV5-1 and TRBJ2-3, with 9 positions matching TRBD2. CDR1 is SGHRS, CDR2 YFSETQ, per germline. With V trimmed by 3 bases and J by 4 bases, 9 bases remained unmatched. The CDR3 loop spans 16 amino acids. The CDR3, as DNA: TGCGCCAGCAGCTCCCTGACTCGCGGGGGGGCAGATACGCAGTATTTT. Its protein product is CASSSLTRGGADTQYF.

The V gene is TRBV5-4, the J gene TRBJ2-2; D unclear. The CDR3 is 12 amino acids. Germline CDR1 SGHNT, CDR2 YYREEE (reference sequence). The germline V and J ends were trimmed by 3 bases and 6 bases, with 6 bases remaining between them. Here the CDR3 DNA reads TGTGCCAGCAGCTCCAAACCCGGGGAGCTGTTTTTT. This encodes CASSSKPGELFF.

CDR3 sequence: CASSEGSGYSGANVLTF. CDR3 nucleotides: TGTGCCAGCAGCGAGGGTAGCGGCTACTCTGGGGCCAACGTCCTGACTTTC. This chain joins TRBV9 and TRBJ2-6, with D maybe TRBD2 (6 bases). The CDR3 is 17 amino acids. Trimming removed 3 bases from V and 0 bases from J, with 13 bases in between. The germline CDR1 and CDR2 sequences are SGDLS and YYNGEE.

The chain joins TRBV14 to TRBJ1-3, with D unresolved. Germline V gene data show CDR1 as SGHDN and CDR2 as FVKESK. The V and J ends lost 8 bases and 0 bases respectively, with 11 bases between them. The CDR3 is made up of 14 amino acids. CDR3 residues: CASAYLGSGNTIYF. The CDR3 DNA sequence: TGTGCCAGCGCTTACCTGGGCTCTGGAAACACCATATATTTT.

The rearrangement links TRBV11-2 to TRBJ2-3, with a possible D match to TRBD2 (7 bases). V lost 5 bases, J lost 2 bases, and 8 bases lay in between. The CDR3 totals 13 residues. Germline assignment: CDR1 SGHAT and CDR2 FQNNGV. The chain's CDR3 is CASSRGATDTQYF. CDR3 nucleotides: TGTGCCAGCAGCCGGGGGGCCACAGATACGCAGTATTTT.

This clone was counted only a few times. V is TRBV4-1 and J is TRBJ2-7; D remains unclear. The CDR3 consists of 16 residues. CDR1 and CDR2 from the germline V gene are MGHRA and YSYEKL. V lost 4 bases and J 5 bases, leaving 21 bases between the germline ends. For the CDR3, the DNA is TGCGCCAGCAGCCCAGATTTCAGCCTCATGTTTCACGAGCAGTACTTC. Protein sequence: CASSPDFSLMFHEQYF.

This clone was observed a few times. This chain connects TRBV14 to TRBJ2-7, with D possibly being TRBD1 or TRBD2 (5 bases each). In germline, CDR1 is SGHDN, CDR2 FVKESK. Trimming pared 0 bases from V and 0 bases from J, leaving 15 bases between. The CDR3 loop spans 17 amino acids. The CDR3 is CASSQDGTGTSSYEQYF. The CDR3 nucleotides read TGTGCCAGCAGCCAAGATGGTACGGGGACGAGCTCCTACGAGCAGTACTTC.

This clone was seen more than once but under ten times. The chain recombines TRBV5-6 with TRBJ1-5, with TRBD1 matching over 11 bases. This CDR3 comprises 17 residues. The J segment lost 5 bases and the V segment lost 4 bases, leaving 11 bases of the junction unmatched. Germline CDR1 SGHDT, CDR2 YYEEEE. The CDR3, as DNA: TGTGCCAGCAGCGATAGGGACAGGGGGTTCGTTGATCAGCCCCAGCATTTT. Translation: CASSDRDRGFVDQPQHF.

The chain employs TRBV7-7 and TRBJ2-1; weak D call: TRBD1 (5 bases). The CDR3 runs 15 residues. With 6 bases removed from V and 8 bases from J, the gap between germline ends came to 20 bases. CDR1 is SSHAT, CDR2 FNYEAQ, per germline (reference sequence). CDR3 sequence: CASRRGLGVLDEQFF. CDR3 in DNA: TGTGCCAGCAGGAGAGGTCTAGGGGTACTGGATGAGCAGTTCTTC.

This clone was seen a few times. As DNA, the CDR3 is TGTGCCTGGAGTGTACCGGGGGGGACAGGGCTGAACACTGAAGCTTTCTTT. Amino acid sequence: CAWSVPGGTGLNTEAFF. The chain combines TRBV30 with TRBJ1-1, with 9 bases identical to TRBD1. V dropped 0 bases and J dropped 0; count of bases not matched to a gene: 8. The CDR3 consists of 17 residues. CDR1 GTSNPN and CDR2 SVGIG come from the germline V gene (reference sequence).

The CDR3, as DNA: TGTGCCATCCTTACCCAGGGCACCTCGGGGTTCTTC. This sequence encodes CAILTQGTSGFF. The chain recombines TRBV6-1 with TRBJ2-1; D is perhaps TRBD1 (5 bases). The V end lost 10 bases, the J end lost 15 bases, and 22 bases lay between the germline ends. The CDR3 has 12 amino acids. Germline lookup yields CDR1 MNHNS and CDR2 SASEGT.

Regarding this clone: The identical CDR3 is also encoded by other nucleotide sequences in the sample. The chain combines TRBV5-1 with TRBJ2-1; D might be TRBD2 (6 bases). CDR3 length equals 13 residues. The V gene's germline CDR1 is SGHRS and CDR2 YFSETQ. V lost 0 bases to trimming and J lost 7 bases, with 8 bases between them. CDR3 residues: CASSLAGVNEQFF. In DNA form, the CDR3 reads TGCGCCAGCAGCTTGGCGGGGGTAAATGAGCAGTTCTTC.

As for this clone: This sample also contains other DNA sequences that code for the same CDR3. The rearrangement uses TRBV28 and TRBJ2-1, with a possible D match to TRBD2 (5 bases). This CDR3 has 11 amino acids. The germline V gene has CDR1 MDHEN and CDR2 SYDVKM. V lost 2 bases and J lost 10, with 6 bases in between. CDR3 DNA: TGTGCCAGCAGTTTAGGGGAGGAGCAGTTCTTC. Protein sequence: CASSLGEEQFF.

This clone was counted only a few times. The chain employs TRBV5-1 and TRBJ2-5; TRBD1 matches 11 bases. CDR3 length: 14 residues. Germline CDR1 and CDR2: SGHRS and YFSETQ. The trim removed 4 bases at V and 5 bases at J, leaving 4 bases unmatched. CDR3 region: CASSKGQGVETQYF. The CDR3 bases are TGCGCCAGCAGCAAGGGACAGGGGGTGGAGACCCAGTACTTC.